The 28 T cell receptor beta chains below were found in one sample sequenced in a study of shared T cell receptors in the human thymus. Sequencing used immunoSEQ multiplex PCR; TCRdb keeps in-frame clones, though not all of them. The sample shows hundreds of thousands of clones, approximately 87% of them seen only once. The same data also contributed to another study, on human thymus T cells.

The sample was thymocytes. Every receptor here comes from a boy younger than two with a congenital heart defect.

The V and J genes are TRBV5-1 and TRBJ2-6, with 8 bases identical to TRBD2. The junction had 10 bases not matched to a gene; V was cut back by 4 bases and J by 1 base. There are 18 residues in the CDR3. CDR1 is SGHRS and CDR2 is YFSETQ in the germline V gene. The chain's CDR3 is CASSPREAGDSGANVLTF. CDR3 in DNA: TGCGCCAGCAGCCCCCGGGAAGCGGGAGATTCTGGGGCCAACGTCCTGACTTTC.

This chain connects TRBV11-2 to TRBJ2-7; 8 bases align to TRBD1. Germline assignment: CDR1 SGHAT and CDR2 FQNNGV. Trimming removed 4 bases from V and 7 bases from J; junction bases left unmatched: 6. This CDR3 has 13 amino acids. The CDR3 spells CASSSQGAGEQYF. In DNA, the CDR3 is TGTGCCAGCAGCTCCCAGGGGGCGGGGGAGCAGTACTTC.

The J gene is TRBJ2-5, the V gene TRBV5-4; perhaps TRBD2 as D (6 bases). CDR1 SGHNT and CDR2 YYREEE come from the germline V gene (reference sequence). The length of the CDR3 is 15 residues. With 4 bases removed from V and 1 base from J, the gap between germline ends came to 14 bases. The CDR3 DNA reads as TGTGCCAGCAGCCACCCTAGCGCCTTCCAAGAGACCCAGTACTTC. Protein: CASSHPSAFQETQYF.

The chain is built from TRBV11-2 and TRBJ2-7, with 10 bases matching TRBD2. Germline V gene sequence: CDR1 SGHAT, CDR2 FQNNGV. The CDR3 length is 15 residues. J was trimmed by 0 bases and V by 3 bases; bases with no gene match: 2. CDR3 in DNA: TGTGCCAGCAGCTTTCTAGCGGGGGCCTCCTACGAGCAGTACTTC. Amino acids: CASSFLAGASYEQYF.

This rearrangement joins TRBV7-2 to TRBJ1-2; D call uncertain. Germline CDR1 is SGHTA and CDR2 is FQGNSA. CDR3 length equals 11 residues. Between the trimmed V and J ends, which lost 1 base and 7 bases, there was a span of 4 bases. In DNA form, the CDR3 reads TGTGCCAGCAGCTTAGGCGGTGGCTACACCTTC. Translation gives CASSLGGGYTF.

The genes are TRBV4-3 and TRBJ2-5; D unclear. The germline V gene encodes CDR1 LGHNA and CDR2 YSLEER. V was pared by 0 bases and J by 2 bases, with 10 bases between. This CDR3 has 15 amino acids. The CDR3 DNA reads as TGCGCCAGCAGCCAAGAGGCGGAATTACAAGAGACCCAGTACTTC. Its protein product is CASSQEAELQETQYF.

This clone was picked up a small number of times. CDR3 amino acids: CASSPPVAGGQETQYF. DNA of the CDR3: TGTGCCAGCAGCCCCCCGGTAGCGGGGGGCCAAGAGACCCAGTACTTC. V gene TRBV7-2 combines with J gene TRBJ2-5; 10 bases are shared with TRBD2. Germline CDR1 reads SGHTA; CDR2 reads FQGNSA. CDR3 size: 16 residues. V was clipped by 5 bases and J by 1 base; unmatched bases: 7.

As DNA, the CDR3 is TGTGCCAGCAGCTCCGGGACAGGGCGCCAACATAGCAATCAGCCCCAGCATTTT. This gives the protein CASSSGTGRQHSNQPQHF. V and J are TRBV7-2 and TRBJ1-5, with TRBD1 identical over 9 bases. Trimming removed 4 bases from V and 0 bases from J; junction bases left unmatched: 10. The CDR3 is made up of 18 amino acids. Germline V gene sequence: CDR1 SGHTA, CDR2 FQGNSA.

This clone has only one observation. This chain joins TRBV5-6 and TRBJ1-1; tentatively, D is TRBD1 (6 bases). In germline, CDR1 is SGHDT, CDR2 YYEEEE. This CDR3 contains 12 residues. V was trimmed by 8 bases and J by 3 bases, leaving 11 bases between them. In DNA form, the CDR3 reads TGTGCCAGTGGTAAGGGGGACACTGAAGCTTTCTTT. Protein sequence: CASGKGDTEAFF.

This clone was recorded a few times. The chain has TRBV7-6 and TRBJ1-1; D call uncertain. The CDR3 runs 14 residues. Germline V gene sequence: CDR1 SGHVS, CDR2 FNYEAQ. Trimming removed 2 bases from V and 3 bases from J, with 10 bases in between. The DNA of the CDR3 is TGTGCCAGCAGCTTAAGGCCGGCGGACACTGAAGCTTTCTTT. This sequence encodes CASSLRPADTEAFF.

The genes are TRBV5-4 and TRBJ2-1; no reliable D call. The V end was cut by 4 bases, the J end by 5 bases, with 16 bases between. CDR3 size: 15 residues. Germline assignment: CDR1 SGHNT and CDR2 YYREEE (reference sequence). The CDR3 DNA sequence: TGTGCCAGCAGCCCCGGCCGGGTTACGGACAATGAGCAGTTCTTC. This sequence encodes CASSPGRVTDNEQFF. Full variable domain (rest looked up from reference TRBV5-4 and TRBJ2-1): ETGVTQSPTHLIKTRGQQVTLRCSSQSGHNTVSWYQQALGQGPQFIFQYYREEENGRGNFPPRFSGLQFPNYSSELNVNALELDDSALYLCASSPGRVTDNEQFFGPGTRLTVL.

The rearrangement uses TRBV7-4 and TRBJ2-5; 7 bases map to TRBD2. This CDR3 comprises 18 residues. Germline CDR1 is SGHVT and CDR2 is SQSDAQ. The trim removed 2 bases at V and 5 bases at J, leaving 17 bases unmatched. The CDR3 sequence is CASSLREVAPRLAETQYF. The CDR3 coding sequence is TGTGCCAGCAGCTTACGGGAGGTCGCGCCCCGACTAGCCGAGACCCAGTACTTC.

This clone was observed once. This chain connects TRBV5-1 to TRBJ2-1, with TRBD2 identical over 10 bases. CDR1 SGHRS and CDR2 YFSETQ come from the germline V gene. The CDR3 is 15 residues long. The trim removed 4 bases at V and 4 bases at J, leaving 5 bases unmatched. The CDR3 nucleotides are TGCGCCAGCAGCCAAGGACTAGCGGAGTACAATGAGCAGTTCTTC. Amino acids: CASSQGLAEYNEQFF. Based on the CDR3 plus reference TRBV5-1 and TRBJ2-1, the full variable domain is KAGVTQTPRYLIKTRGQQVTLSCSPISGHRSVSWYQQTPGQGLQFLFEYFSETQRNKGNFPGRFSGRQFSNSRSEMNVSTLELGDSALYLCASSQGLAEYNEQFFGPGTRLTVL.

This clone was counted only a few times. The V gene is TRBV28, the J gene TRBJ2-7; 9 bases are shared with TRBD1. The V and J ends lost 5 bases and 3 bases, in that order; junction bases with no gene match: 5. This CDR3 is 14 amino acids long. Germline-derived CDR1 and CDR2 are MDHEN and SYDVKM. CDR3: CASSPGQGLYEQYF. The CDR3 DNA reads TGTGCCAGCAGTCCCGGACAGGGGCTCTACGAGCAGTACTTC.

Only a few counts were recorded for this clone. The CDR3 DNA reads TGTGCCAGCAGCCCGGAGACAGGGGCTGGCTCACCCCTCCACTTT. Its translation: CASSPETGAGSPLHF. The genes are TRBV5-5 and TRBJ1-6; TRBD1 matches at 8 bases. This CDR3 has 15 amino acids. The J segment lost 10 bases and the V segment lost 4 bases, leaving 10 bases of the junction unmatched. Germline V gene sequence: CDR1 SGHKS, CDR2 YYEKEE (reference sequence).

In DNA, the CDR3 is TGTGCCAGCAGTTTATCCGACAGTTCGAGCTCCTACAATGAGCAGTTCTTC. Protein product: CASSLSDSSSSYNEQFF. The rearrangement joins TRBV28 to TRBJ2-1, with D possibly matching TRBD1 (5 bases). Germline V gene lookup returns CDR1 MDHEN and CDR2 SYDVKM. This CDR3 is 17 amino acids long. Trimming removed 1 base at V and 0 bases at J, with 13 bases between.

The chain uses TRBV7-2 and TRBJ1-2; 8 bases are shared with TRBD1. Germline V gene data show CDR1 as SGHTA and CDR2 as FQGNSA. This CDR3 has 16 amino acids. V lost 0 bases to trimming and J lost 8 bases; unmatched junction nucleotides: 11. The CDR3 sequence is CASSLAAYQGARGYTF. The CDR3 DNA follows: TGTGCCAGCAGCTTAGCGGCTTATCAGGGGGCGCGGGGCTACACCTTC.

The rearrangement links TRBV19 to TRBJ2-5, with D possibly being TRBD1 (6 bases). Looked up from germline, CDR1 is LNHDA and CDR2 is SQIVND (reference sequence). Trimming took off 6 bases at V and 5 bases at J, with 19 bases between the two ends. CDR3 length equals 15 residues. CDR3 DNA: TGTGCCAGTAGAGAGGGGCTTACAGGGTTCGAGACCCAGTACTTC. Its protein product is CASREGLTGFETQYF. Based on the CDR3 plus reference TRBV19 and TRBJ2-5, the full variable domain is DGGITQSPKYLFRKEGQNVTLSCEQNLNHDAMYWYRQDPGQGLRLIYYSQIVNDFQKGDIAEGYSVSREKKESFPLTVTSAQKNPTAFYLCASREGLTGFETQYFGPGTRLLVL.

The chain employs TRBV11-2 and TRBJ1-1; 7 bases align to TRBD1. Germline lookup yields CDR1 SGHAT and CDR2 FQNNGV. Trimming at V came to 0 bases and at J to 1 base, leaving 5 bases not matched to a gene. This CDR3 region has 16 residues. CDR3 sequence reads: CASSLEGTVKNTEAFF. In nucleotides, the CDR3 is TGTGCCAGCAGCTTAGAGGGGACAGTAAAGAACACTGAAGCTTTCTTT. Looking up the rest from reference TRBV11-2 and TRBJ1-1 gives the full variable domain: EAGVAQSPRYKIIEKRQSVAFWCNPISGHATLYWYQQILGQGPKLLIQFQNNGVVDDSQLPKDRFSAERLKGVDSTLKIQPAKLEDSAVYLCASSLEGTVKNTEAFFGQGTRLTVV.

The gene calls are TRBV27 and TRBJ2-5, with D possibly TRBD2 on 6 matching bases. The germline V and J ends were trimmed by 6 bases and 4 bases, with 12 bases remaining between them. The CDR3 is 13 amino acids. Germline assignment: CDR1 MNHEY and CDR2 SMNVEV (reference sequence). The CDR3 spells CASRGTPSETQYF. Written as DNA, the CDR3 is TGTGCCAGCAGGGGGACTCCCTCAGAGACCCAGTACTTC.

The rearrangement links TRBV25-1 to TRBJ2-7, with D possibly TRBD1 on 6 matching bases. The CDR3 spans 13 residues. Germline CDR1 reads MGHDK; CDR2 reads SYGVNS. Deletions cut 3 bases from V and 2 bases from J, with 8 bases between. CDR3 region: CASSEDRAYEQYF. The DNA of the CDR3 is TGTGCCAGCAGTGAGGACAGAGCCTACGAGCAGTACTTC.

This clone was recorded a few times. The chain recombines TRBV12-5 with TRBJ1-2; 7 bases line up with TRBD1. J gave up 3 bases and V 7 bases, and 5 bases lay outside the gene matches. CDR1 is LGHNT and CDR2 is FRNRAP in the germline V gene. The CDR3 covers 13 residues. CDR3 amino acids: CASAGDRHYGYTF. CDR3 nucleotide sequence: TGTGCTAGTGCTGGGGACAGACACTATGGCTACACCTTC.

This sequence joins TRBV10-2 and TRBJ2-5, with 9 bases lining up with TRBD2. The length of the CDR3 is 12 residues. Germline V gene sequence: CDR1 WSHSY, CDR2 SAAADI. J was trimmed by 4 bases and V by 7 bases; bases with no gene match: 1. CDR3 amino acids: CASMGLAETQYF. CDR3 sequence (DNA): TGCGCCAGCATGGGACTAGCAGAGACCCAGTACTTC.

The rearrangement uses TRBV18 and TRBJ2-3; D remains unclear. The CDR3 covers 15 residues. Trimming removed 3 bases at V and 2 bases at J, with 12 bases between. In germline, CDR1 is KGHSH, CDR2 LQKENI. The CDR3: CASSPTSPNTDTQYF. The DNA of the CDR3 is TGTGCCAGCTCACCTACGAGTCCGAACACAGATACGCAGTATTTT.

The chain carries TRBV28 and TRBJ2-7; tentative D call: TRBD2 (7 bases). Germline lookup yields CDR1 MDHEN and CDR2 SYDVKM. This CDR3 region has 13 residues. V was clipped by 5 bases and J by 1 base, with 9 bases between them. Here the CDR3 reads CASSRGGSYEQYF. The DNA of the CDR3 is TGTGCCAGCAGTAGGGGGGGGTCCTACGAGCAGTACTTC.

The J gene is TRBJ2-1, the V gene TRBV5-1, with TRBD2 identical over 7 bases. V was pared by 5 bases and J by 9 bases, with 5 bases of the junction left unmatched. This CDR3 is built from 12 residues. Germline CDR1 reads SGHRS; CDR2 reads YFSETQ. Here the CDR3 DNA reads TGCGCCAGCAGAAGCCGGGAGGCTGAGCAGTTCTTC. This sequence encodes CASRSREAEQFF.

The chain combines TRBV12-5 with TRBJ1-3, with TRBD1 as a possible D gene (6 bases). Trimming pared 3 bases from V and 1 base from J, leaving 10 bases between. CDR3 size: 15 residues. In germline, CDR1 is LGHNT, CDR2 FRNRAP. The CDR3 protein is CASGFRGGSGNTIYF. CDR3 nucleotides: TGTGCTAGTGGTTTTAGGGGGGGATCTGGAAACACCATATATTTT.

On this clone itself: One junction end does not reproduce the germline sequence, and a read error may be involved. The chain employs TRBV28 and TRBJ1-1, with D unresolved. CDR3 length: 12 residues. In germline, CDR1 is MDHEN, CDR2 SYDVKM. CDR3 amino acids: CASSLWEGRAMF. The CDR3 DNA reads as TGTGCCAGCAGTTTATGGGAAGGGAGGGCTATGTTT.